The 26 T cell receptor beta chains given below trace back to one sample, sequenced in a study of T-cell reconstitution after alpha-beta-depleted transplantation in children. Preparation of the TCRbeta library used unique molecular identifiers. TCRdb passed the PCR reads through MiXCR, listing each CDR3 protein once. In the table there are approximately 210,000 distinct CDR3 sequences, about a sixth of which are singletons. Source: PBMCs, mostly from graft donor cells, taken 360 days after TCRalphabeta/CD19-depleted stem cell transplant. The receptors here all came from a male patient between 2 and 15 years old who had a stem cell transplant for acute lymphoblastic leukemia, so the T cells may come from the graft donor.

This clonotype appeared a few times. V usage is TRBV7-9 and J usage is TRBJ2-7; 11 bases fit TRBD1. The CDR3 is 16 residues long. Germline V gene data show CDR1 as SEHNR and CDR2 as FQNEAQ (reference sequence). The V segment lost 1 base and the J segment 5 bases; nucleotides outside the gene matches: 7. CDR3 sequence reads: CASSLGAGQGGHEQYF. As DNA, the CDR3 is TGTGCCAGCAGCTTAGGCGCGGGACAGGGGGGCCACGAGCAGTACTTC.

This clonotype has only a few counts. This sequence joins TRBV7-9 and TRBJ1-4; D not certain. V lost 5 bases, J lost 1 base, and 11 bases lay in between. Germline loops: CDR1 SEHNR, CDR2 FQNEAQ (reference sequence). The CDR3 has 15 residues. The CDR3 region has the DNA TGTGCCAGCAGCCCCCCTTCGGGAACTAATGAAAAACTGTTTTTT. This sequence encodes CASSPPSGTNEKLFF.

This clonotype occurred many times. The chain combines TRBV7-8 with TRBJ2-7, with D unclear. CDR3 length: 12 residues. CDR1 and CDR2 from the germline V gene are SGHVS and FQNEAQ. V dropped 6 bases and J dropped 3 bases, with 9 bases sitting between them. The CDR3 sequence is CASSVNFYEQYF. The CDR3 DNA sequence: TGTGCCAGCAGTGTCAATTTCTACGAGCAGTACTTC.

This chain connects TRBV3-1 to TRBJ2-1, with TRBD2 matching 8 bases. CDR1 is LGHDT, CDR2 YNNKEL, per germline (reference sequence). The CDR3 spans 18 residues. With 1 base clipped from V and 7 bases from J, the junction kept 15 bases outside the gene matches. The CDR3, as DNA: TGTGCCAGCAGCCAAGCCCACGGGGGGGGCCCGGGGAGTAATGAGCAGTTCTTC. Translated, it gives CASSQAHGGGPGSNEQFF.

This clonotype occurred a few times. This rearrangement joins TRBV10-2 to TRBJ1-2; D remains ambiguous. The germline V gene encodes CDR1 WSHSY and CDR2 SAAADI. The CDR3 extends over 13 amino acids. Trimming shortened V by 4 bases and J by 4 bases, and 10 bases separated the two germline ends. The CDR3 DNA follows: TGCGCCAGCAGTGTTGGCCAGCCCTATGGCTACACCTTC. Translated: CASSVGQPYGYTF.

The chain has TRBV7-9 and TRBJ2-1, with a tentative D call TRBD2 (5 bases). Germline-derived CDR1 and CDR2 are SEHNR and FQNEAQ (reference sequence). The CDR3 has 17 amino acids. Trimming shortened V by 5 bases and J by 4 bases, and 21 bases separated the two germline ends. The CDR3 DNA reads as TGTGCCAGCAGCCTCTTCGATTGGACTCCGAATTACAATGAGCAGTTCTTC. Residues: CASSLFDWTPNYNEQFF.

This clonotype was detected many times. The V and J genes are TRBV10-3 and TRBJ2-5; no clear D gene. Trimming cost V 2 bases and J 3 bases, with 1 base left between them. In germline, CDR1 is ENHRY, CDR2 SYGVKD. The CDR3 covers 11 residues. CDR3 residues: CAISEEETQYF. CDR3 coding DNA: TGTGCCATCAGTGAGGAAGAGACCCAGTACTTC.

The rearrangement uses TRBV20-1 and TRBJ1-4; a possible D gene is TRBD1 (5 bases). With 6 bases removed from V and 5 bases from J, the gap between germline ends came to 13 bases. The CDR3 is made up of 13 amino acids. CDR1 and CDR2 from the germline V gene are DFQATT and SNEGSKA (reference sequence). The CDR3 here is CSARATLNEKLFF. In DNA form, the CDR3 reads TGCAGTGCCAGGGCAACCCTGAATGAAAAACTGTTTTTT.

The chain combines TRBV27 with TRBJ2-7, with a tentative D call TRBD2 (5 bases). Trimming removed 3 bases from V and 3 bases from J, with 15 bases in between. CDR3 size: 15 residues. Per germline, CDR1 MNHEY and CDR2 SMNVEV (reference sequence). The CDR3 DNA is TGTGCCAGCAGTTTCTCGACCGGGAACTACTACGAGCAGTACTTC. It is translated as CASSFSTGNYYEQYF.

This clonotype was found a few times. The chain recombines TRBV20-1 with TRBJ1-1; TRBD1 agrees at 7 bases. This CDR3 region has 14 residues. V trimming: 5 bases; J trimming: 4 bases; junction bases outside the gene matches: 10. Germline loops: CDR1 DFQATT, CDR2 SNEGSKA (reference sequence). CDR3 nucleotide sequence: TGCAGTGCTTCAAGGACAGGATACGTCACTGAAGCTTTCTTT. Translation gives CSASRTGYVTEAFF.

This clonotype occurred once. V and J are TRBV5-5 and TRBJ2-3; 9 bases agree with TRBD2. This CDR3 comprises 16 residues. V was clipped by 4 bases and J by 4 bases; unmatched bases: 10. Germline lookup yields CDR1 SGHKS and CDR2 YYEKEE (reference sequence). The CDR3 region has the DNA TGTGCCAGCAGCCCGTTCCTAGCGGGAAGGGCAGATACGCAGTATTTT. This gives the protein CASSPFLAGRADTQYF.

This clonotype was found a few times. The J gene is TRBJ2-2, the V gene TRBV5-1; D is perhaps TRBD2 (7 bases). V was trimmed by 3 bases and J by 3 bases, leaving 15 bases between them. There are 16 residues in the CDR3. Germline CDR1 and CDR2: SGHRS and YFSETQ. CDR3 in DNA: TGCGCCAGCAGCTCCGAGGGGGGGCTCGACACCGGGGAGCTGTTTTTT. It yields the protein CASSSEGGLDTGELFF.

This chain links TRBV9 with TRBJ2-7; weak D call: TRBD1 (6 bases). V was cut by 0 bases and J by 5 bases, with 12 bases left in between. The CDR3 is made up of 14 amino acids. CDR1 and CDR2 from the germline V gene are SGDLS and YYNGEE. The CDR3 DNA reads TGTGCCAGCAGCGTAGAACAGGGTCGGGACGAGCAGTACTTC. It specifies CASSVEQGRDEQYF.

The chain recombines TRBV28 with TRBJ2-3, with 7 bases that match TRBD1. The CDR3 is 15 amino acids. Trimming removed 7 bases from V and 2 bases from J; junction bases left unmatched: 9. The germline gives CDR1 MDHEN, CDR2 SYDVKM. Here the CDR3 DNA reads TGTGCCAGCACGACAGGGAGAAAAGTCACAGATACGCAGTATTTT. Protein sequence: CASTTGRKVTDTQYF.

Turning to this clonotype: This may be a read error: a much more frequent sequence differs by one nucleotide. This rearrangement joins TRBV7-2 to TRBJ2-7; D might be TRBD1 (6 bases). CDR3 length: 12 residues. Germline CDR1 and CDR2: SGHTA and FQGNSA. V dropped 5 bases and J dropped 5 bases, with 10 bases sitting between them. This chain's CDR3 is CASSPQGHEQYF. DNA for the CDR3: TGTGCCAGCAGCCCACAGGGTCACGAGCAGTACTTC.

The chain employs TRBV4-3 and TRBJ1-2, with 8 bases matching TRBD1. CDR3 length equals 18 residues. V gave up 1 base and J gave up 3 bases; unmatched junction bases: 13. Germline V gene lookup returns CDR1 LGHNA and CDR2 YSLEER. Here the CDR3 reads CASSQADRERGNYYGYTF. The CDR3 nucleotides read TGCGCCAGCAGCCAAGCGGACAGGGAGAGAGGGAACTACTATGGCTACACCTTC.

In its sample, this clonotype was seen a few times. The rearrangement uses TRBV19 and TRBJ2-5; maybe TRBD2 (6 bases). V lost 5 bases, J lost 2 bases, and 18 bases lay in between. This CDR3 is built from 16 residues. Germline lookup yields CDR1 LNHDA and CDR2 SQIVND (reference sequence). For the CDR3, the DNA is TGTGCCAGTAGTCACCGGGAGCTGATTGGGCAAGAGACCCAGTACTTC. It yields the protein CASSHRELIGQETQYF. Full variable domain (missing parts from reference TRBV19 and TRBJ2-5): DGGITQSPKYLFRKEGQNVTLSCEQNLNHDAMYWYRQDPGQGLRLIYYSQIVNDFQKGDIAEGYSVSREKKESFPLTVTSAQKNPTAFYLCASSHRELIGQETQYFGPGTRLLVL.

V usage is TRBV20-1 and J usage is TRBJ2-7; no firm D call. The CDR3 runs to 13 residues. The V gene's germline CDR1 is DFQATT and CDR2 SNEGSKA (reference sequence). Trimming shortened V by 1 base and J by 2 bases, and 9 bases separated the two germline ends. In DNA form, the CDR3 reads TGCAGTGCTAGAGGTCAGGATCCCTACGAGCAGTACTTC. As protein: CSARGQDPYEQYF.

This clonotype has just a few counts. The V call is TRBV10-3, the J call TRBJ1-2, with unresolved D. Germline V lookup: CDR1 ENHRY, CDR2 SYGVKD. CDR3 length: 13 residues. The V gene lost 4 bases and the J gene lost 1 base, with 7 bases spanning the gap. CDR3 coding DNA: TGTGCCATCAGTGCTAAGTATAACTATGGCTACACCTTC. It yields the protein CAISAKYNYGYTF.

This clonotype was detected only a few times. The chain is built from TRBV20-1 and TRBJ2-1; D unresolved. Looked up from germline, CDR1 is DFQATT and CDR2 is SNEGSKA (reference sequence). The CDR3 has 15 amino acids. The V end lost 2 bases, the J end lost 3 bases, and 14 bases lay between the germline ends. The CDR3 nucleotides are TGCAGTGCTAGAAACCCTGTTAGCAACTACAATGAGCAGTTCTTC. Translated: CSARNPVSNYNEQFF.

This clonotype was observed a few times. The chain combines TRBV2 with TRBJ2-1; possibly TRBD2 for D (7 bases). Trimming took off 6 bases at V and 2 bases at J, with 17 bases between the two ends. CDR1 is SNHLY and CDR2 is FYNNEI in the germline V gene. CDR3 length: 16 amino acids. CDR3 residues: CASSDRRAGAYNEQFF. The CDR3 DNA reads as TGTGCCAGCAGCGACAGGAGGGCGGGGGCCTACAATGAGCAGTTCTTC. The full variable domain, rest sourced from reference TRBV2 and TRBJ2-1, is EPEVTQTPSHQVTQMGQEVILRCVPISNHLYFYWYRQILGQKVEFLVSFYNNEISEKSEIFDDQFSVERPDGSNFTLKIRSTKLEDSAMYFCASSDRRAGAYNEQFFGPGTRLTVL.

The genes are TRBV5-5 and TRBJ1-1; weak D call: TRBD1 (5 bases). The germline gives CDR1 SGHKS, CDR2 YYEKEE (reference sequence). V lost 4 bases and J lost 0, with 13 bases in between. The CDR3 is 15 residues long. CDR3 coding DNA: TGTGCCAGCAGCCTGGGGCTTTCCATGAACACTGAAGCTTTCTTT. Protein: CASSLGLSMNTEAFF.

The CDR3 loop reads CASSPETYNEQFF. DNA of the CDR3: TGTGCCAGCAGCCCCGAAACCTACAATGAGCAGTTCTTC. The chain couples TRBV14 to TRBJ2-1; D remains ambiguous. V was cut by 4 bases and J by 2 bases, with 6 bases left in between. The germline CDR1 and CDR2 sequences are SGHDN and FVKESK. The CDR3 contains 13 residues.

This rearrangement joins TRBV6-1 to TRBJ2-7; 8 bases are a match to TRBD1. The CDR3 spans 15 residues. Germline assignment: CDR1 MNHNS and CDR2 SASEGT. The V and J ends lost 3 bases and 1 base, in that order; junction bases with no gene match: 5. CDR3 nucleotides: TGTGCCAGCAGTGAGGGTTACAGGGGGTCCTACGAGCAGTACTTC. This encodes CASSEGYRGSYEQYF.

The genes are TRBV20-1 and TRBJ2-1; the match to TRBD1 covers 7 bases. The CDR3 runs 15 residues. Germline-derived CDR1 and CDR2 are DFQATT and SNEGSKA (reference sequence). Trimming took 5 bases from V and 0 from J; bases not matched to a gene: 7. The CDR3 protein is CSAESGTVSYNEQFF. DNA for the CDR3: TGCAGTGCTGAGTCCGGGACAGTCTCCTACAATGAGCAGTTCTTC.

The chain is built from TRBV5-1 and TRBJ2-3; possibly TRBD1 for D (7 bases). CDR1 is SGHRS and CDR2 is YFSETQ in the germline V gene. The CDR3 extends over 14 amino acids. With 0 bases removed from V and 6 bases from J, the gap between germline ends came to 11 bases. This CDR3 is CASSLAPGGDTQYF. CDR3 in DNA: TGCGCCAGCAGCTTGGCCCCAGGGGGGGATACGCAGTATTTT.